The entry below describes one T cell receptor beta chain. The source of the sample is a study of T cell changes during pregnancy in multiple sclerosis. This CDR3 is built from 18 residues. Germline trimming cut 2 bases from V and 6 bases from J; bases unmatched to any gene: 6. Germline V gives CDR1 SGHDN, CDR2 FVKESK. Assay used: immunoSEQ multiplex PCR; TCRdb lists only in-frame clones, some missing. Of about 23,000 clones in the sample, roughly 90% were seen once. This chain connects TRBV14 to TRBJ2-2, with TRBD2 matching over 16 bases. This specimen was CD8+ T cells from peripheral blood mononuclear cells, taken in the first trimester of pregnancy. This clonotype originated in a female donor with multiple sclerosis, enrolled in a pregnancy study. The CDR3 DNA reads TGTGCCAGCAGCCAACGTTGGGGGACTAGCGGGAGGGCCGGGGAGCTGTTTTTT. Residues: CASSQRWGTSGRAGELFF.